Listed below are T cell receptor beta chains from one sample, sequenced in a study of monozygotic twins with inflammatory bowel disease. TCRdb re-called the 5' RACE reads; one entry per CDR3 protein, DNA not given. This sample's table has 300,000 to 400,000 distinct CDR3 sequences. The specimen sequenced was blood. The receptor source for this set is a human donor with ulcerative colitis or Crohn's disease, or a healthy co-twin of an affected twin (not recorded which). Each CDR3 is given with its conserved first and last residue. The order of the fields is V gene, J gene, CDR3 protein.

v_call: TRBV4-2
j_call: TRBJ1-1
cdr3_aa: CASSQERVVRVNTEAYF

v_call: TRBV6-5
j_call: TRBJ2-7
cdr3_aa: CASSYSLGTGGYEQYF

v_call: TRBV29-1
j_call: TRBJ2-3
cdr3_aa: CSVAGWGDTQYF

v_call: TRBV5-1
j_call: TRBJ1-4
cdr3_aa: CASSLLLNEKLFF

v_call: TRBV20-1
j_call: TRBJ2-3
cdr3_aa: CSARDRAGAADTQYF

v_call: TRBV7-2
j_call: TRBJ2-5
cdr3_aa: CASSPAGLQETQYF

v_call: TRBV20-1
j_call: TRBJ2-5
cdr3_aa: CSARDQRLADWYQETQYF

v_call: TRBV5-1
j_call: TRBJ2-1
cdr3_aa: CASSPGLASWEQFF

v_call: TRBV15
j_call: TRBJ1-1
cdr3_aa: CATSSYRGNTEAFF

v_call: TRBV5-1
j_call: TRBJ2-7
cdr3_aa: CASSPLDGTGTYEQYF

v_call: TRBV5-8
j_call: TRBJ1-6
cdr3_aa: CASSMGQASPLHF

v_call: TRBV9
j_call: TRBJ2-5
cdr3_aa: CASSVAGLSGETQYF

v_call: TRBV15
j_call: TRBJ2-3
cdr3_aa: CATSRDFLGGTDTQYF

v_call: TRBV5-1
j_call: TRBJ2-7
cdr3_aa: CASSLPGQGNEQYF

v_call: TRBV28
j_call: TRBJ2-5
cdr3_aa: CASGRQGSGKTQYF

v_call: TRBV9
j_call: TRBJ2-3
cdr3_aa: CASSGRHSGGTDTQYF

v_call: TRBV5-1
j_call: TRBJ2-1
cdr3_aa: CASSPSTGLAGNNEQFF

v_call: TRBV2
j_call: TRBJ2-1
cdr3_aa: CASSPTSGRAEFF

v_call: TRBV18
j_call: TRBJ2-5
cdr3_aa: CASSSRQVETQYF

v_call: TRBV9
j_call: TRBJ2-2
cdr3_aa: CASSVGHFGELFF

v_call: TRBV20-1
j_call: TRBJ2-2
cdr3_aa: CSAPGGTHANTGELFF

v_call: TRBV5-1
j_call: TRBJ1-6
cdr3_aa: CASSVDGSSYNSPLHF

v_call: TRBV11-2
j_call: TRBJ1-2
cdr3_aa: CASSLALLSGYTF

v_call: TRBV30
j_call: TRBJ2-7
cdr3_aa: CAWKAASYEQYF

v_call: TRBV5-1
j_call: TRBJ2-7
cdr3_aa: CASSFLQDYEQYF

v_call: TRBV28
j_call: TRBJ2-3
cdr3_aa: CASRGYTDTQYF

v_call: TRBV15
j_call: TRBJ1-2
cdr3_aa: CATSRDTGNYGYTF

v_call: TRBV6-5
j_call: TRBJ1-1
cdr3_aa: CASSYSHTGLGNTEAFF

v_call: TRBV6-5
j_call: TRBJ1-1
cdr3_aa: CASTMKDRLNTEAFF

v_call: TRBV20-1
j_call: TRBJ2-1
cdr3_aa: CSGSRDRGANEQFF